This T cell receptor beta chain came from a study of cytomegalovirus exposure and HLA in healthy donors (dated by TCRdb to 2017 to 2019). About the study as a whole: An earlier analysis of several hundred of the donors reported 250 to 300 Gb of sequence data and 117 million unique TCR beta sequences from 150 million to 200 million T cells. To decide whether each TCR beta V gene segment behaved as functional or pseudogenic, an earlier analysis of some 600 of the donors relied on high-throughput TCR beta sequencing. High-throughput TCR immunosequencing, statistical association of individual TCRs with disease status, and machine learning were combined to predict cytomegalovirus infection status. Along with the roughly 710-subject first cohort, a separate validation cohort of roughly 110 different subjects was used. About 280 gigabases of sequencing data and around 90 million unique TCR sequences made up an early release that covered 500 to 650 HLA-typed donors. The number of typed donors differed by locus: about 620-630 for A, B, C, DRB1 and DQB1; approximately 520 for DQA1; over 600 for DPA1; and roughly 450 for DPB1. A later analysis re-analyzed previously published TCR beta repertoires from 660 or so donors and added high-resolution HLA genotyping to study TCR occurrence patterns. The study used immunosequencing to profile the T cell repertoires of around 600 subjects and linked those repertoires to cytomegalovirus serostatus. Class I and class II HLA loci were covered by the typing at four-digit resolution. A later genetic analysis used genome-wide SNP genotypes for about 60% of the roughly 670 donors, treating that subset as a discovery cohort. Among the approximately 400 genotyped donors, around 81% belonged to the genetic ancestry cluster associated with self-reported Caucasian donors. Every discovery cohort repertoire had been produced on one sequencing platform. Among some 410 genotyped donors of the cohort, an average of about 220,000 unique TCR beta nucleotide sequences was sequenced per donor, of which roughly 17% were non-productive. Because of strong linkage in the cohort, roughly 5 DR-DQ haplotypes were treated as single units for association and clustering. Rather than drawing on any new phenotypic data, the later analysis identified candidate immune exposures from TCR beta sequences and the way those sequences occurred across donors. The aim of the study was to test whether cataloging public T cell receptors could identify signatures of past pathogen exposure. Donor age, sex, ethnicity and CMV serostatus were compiled together with the repertoire data.

The germline V gene supplies CDR1 SNHLY and CDR2 FYNNEI. The germline V and J ends show losses of 6 bases and 5 bases respectively, and no gene match explains 10 bases of the junction. Measured from the cysteine to the phenylalanine, the CDR3 is 14 residues long. Left in the record is the CDR3 DNA by itself, 42 bases read in frame from the first base. The cohort consisted of some 670 healthy bone marrow donors. At the time of sampling, all cohort members were nominally healthy, though unrecorded immune exposures were likely present. The donor was CMV seronegative and belonged to the group of around 400 seronegative cohort members. Every donor gave a peripheral blood sample, and the peripheral blood mononuclear cells from that sample were used for TCR beta sequencing. The Qiagen DNeasy Blood Extraction Kit was used to extract genomic DNA from the blood cell samples. Library preparation employed the immunoSEQ multiplex PCR assay. For the multiplex PCR, a mixture combining 60 forward primers for TCR Vbeta segments and 13 reverse primers for TCR Jbeta segments was used. Amplification of the CDR3 region of rearranged TCR beta genes was performed with a multiplex PCR assay on genomic DNA. The amplified TCR beta libraries were sequenced on the Illumina HiSeq System as 87-base-pair reads. As for how the authors treated the data: In a later analysis, some 80 million unique TCR beta chains were counted across the 690 or so repertoires, and approximately 11 million of these chains were shared by at least two donors. Raw reads were error-corrected and collapsed into unique sequences with a nearest-neighbor algorithm that merged closely related sequences to remove PCR and sequencing errors. To assign V, D and J gene segments, CDR3 sequences were aligned to IMGT reference sequences. Each retained sequence needed at least a six-nucleotide match to both a V gene segment and a J gene segment. Rearrangements were called productive when the CDR3 lacked stop codons and stayed in frame with V and J; all others were non-productive. CDR3 was defined according to IMGT convention as the region running from the second conserved V-encoded cysteine to the conserved J-encoded phenylalanine. The earlier analysis of more than 450 of the donors excluded sequences that lacked an unambiguous match to a single V gene segment. In an earlier analysis of around 600 of the donors, V segments were called functional above 56.7% productive rearrangements and were called segregating when the between-donor standard deviation exceeded 5%. A statistical classification framework was developed to diagnose cytomegalovirus status using the catalog of TCR beta chain sequences. V and J gene assignment, in a later analysis, came from comparing TCR nucleotide sequences with IMGT/GENE-DB human TR gene sequences. A later analysis assigned CDR3 sequences and most-parsimonious VDJ recombination scenarios with the TCRdist pipeline. A later analysis defined each TCR beta chain by its CDR3 amino acid sequence plus V-gene family, and excluded reads lacking a unique V-gene family. As a way to deal with suspected cross-contamination and a sequencing artifact, a later analysis dropped 592 nucleotide sequences that were highly shared and had low generation probability. For each public chain, a later analysis derived a clonal expansion index from normalized ranks of inferred template counts within each repertoire. A later analysis computed generation probabilities with a VDJ recombination model fitted to out-of-frame rearrangements, and checked the results against IGoR. Hypergeometric tests were used in a later analysis to score TCR-TCR, TCR-HLA and TCR-CMV co-occurrence, with a repertoire-size bias correction applied to the TCR pairs. To estimate false discovery rates, a later analysis permuted the HLA or CMV assignments 20 times. In a later analysis, co-occurring TCRs were grouped using DBSCAN, with TCRdist sequence similarity added in when clustering inside HLA-allele-positive subsets. Repertoires with fewer than 30,000 or more than 120,000 public chains, plus five repertoires with anomalous nucleotide sharing, were excluded from co-occurrence clustering. TCRdb obtained this table from immuneACCESS and retained in-frame rearrangements with V and J assigned. These tables miss some clones; where compared with another copy, unresolved V genes account for less than half of the shortfall, and the remainder is unexplained. V, J and clone size reflect that table, while D and trimming were determined from the DNA. The sample table holds roughly 190,000 clones, of which 78% were seen once. 2.5% to 3% of the sample is taken by the ten largest.

About this clone: Its specific antigen is unknown. The record has no base qualities; no much larger clone is one base away.

Here is what the overall study found, with its caveats: The authors suggested that the approach could potentially be extended to other disease states and immunological phenotypes. In the study, about 150 TCR beta chains were listed as associated with cytomegalovirus. A later genetic analysis associated a missense DCLRE1C variant with V-gene and J-gene trimming of TCR beta chains, and an independent cohort replicated the association. According to a later genetic analysis, donors in an Asian-associated ancestry cluster had fewer N-insertions in productive TCRs than the approximately 670-donor mean. Some 15 rarely observed V segments, including chromosome 9 orphons, were excluded from the earlier analysis of 550 to 700 of the donors because counts were too low. For the cohort, immune exposure information was limited to CMV serostatus. Only TCR beta chains were sequenced in this cohort, and the absence of alpha or paired-chain data limited detectable features. Most TCR sequences were observed very rarely across donors, whereas some public TCRs were present in many individuals. Because HLA typing was missing for some donors at each locus, association tests included only the typed subset. A few of the identified cytomegalovirus-associated TCR beta chains were confirmed in vitro to be specific for cytomegalovirus antigens. In a later analysis, several top co-occurrence clusters were reported to appear linked to parvovirus B19, influenza, CMV and Epstein-Barr virus. An earlier analysis of roughly 570 of the donors showed that most TCR beta V segments appeared in productive rearrangements either about 87% or about 30% of the time, which broadly matched IMGT annotations. Some IMGT-functional V segments, including TRBV6-2 and TRBV6-3, could not be told apart with the 87-base-pair reads, so those segments were excluded. Strong co-occurrence of HLA alleles, especially DR and DQ, made assigning TCR associations to individual alleles difficult. In a later analysis, TCR association rates were found to vary across HLA loci, with the most associated TCRs seen for DRB1 alleles and the fewest for HLA-C alleles. A cluster of highly shared sequence variants was judged likely to represent a technical artifact of the sequencing pipeline. A later analysis associated about 17,000 TCR beta sequences with specific HLA alleles at a false discovery rate of 0.05. In a later analysis, most CMV-associated TCR beta chains were found to appear HLA-restricted, with HLA associations seemingly driven largely by CMV exposure. A further reported finding was that TCR beta sequences accurately predicted the HLA-A and HLA-B alleles for most subjects in the first cohort. Presence/absence analyses assumed roughly uniform sequencing depth across donors, an assumption that may not hold. Correlated functional status among segregating V segments might be attributable to linkage disequilibrium, but an unknown experimental factor could not be ruled out. The classifier was reported to diagnose cytomegalovirus status with high specificity and sensitivity in both the original cohort and the validation cohort. A later analysis found that HLA-associated TCR beta chains were more clonally expanded and had lower generation probabilities than equally common non-associated chains.

The chain uses TRBV2 and TRBJ2-7; 7 central bases correspond to TRBD1. The source is a female donor in good health and CMV-seronegative. The sequencing sample was made of PBMCs. For the CDR3, the sequence is CASRNPNRGDEQYF. The nucleotide sequence reads TGTGCCAGCAGGAATCCCAACAGGGGCGACGAGCAGTACTTC.